This TCR beta chain was retrieved from a study of blood T cell repertoires in COVID-19. Study in general: Samples of COVID-19 (acute and convalescent) were obtained from the United States, Italy and Spain. PBMCs, B-cell-depleted T cells, or T cells provided the cDNA or gDNA that made up the material.

This clone was seen a few times. Cohorts were based on clinical histories the participants reported. Per the study methods: Estimation of nucleated cell counts relied on the amplification of reference gene primers. Produced via immunoSEQ multiplex PCR; TCRdb's table is partial and in-frame only. V and J calls and clone size come straight from that table; D and trimming were deduced from the DNA. The sample lists about 250,000 clones, around 84% occurring once. J lost 9 bases, V lost 7 bases, and 15 bases had no gene match. This CDR3 has 15 amino acids. The germline CDR1 and CDR2 sequences are SGHTA and FQGNSA.

The sequenced material came from PBMCs or T cells enriched from blood (not recorded which). This receptor was identified in a man aged 35 to 55 who had been exposed to COVID-19. The chain employs TRBV7-2 and TRBJ2-5; 9 bases are a match to TRBD2. In DNA form, the CDR3 reads TGTGCCAGCAATATAGGGGGGTTAGGCGGGAGGGCCCAGTACTTC. Protein product: CASNIGGLGGRAQYF.